These 9 T cell receptor beta chains share one sample of origin, sequenced in a study of T cells after yellow fever vaccination. In TCRdb, the 5' RACE reads were re-called with MiXCR into one record per CDR3 protein. The repertoire has around 320,000 distinct CDR3 sequences, around 4.4% of them found once; the top ten carry approximately 20%. The sequences come from PBMCs, collected 15 days after the yellow fever booster vaccination. The receptors derive from a young man who received the YFV17D yellow fever vaccine.

This clonotype occurred many times. The chain has TRBV5-1 and TRBJ1-2; a weak D match, TRBD1 (5 bases). The CDR3 consists of 14 residues. From germline, CDR1 is SGHRS and CDR2 YFSETQ. V was trimmed by 1 base and J by 5 bases, leaving 12 bases between them. The CDR3 loop is CASSLTGGIYGYTF. CDR3 bases: TGCGCCAGCAGCTTGACCGGGGGGATATATGGCTACACCTTC.

This clonotype was seen a handful of times. The CDR3 nucleotides read TGTGCCAGCAGCCTCTCTCCACTGGCACCCCTCCACTTT. Amino acid sequence: CASSLSPLAPLHF. The V gene is TRBV27, the J gene TRBJ1-6, with D unresolved. Trimming took off 6 bases at V and 11 bases at J, with 14 bases between the two ends. CDR1 is MNHEY and CDR2 is SMNVEV in the germline V gene (reference sequence). There are 13 residues in the CDR3.

This clonotype has at least ten counts. V is TRBV4-1 and J is TRBJ1-2, with 11 bases matching TRBD1. This CDR3 contains 18 residues. Germline CDR1 reads MGHRA; CDR2 reads YSYEKL. After removal of 3 bases from V and 0 bases from J, the junction contained 9 bases not matched to a gene. The CDR3 is CASSQSSGTGGANYGYTF. CDR3 in DNA: TGCGCCAGCAGCCAGAGCTCCGGGACAGGGGGAGCTAACTATGGCTACACCTTC.

This clonotype has a handful of counts. The rearrangement joins TRBV12-3 or TRBV12-4 to TRBJ1-4; D ambiguous. V gave up 6 bases and J gave up 6 bases, with 5 bases separating them. CDR3 length: 11 amino acids. The CDR3 sequence is CASREDEKLFF. CDR3 bases: TGTGCCAGCAGGGAGGATGAAAAACTGTTTTTT.

This clonotype occurred many times. V and J are TRBV7-9 and TRBJ2-1; 9 nucleotides agree with TRBD2. Germline CDR1 is SEHNR and CDR2 is FQNEAQ (reference sequence). The CDR3 consists of 16 residues. The V segment lost 5 bases and the J segment 4 bases; nucleotides outside the gene matches: 9. This CDR3 reads CASSLALAGIYNEQFF. In DNA, the CDR3 is TGTGCCAGCAGCCTCGCCCTAGCGGGGATTTACAATGAGCAGTTCTTC.

This clonotype occurred a few times. The chain links TRBV7-9 to TRBJ2-2, with TRBD1 matching over 10 bases. Losses at the gene ends were 5 bases for V and 4 bases for J; bases not matched to a gene: 7. The CDR3 runs to 16 residues. Looked up from germline, CDR1 is SEHNR and CDR2 is FQNEAQ (reference sequence). The DNA of the CDR3 is TGTGCCAGCAGCCTAGGAGGACAGGGGGTCACCGGGGAGCTGTTTTTT. This gives the protein CASSLGGQGVTGELFF.

This clonotype was seen at least ten times. The chain employs TRBV5-1 and TRBJ2-2, with 10 bases matching TRBD2. Germline V gene sequence: CDR1 SGHRS, CDR2 YFSETQ. CDR3 length: 16 residues. V lost 6 bases and J lost 2; bases outside the gene matches: 7. The CDR3 sequence: CASIDLAGANTGELFF. CDR3 coding DNA: TGCGCCAGCATCGACCTAGCGGGGGCAAACACCGGGGAGCTGTTTTTT.

Many counts were recorded for this clonotype. The chain combines TRBV20-1 with TRBJ2-1; D assignment may be TRBD1 or TRBD2 (5 bases each). Germline CDR1 and CDR2: DFQATT and SNEGSKA (reference sequence). This CDR3 contains 12 residues. The CDR3 DNA is TGCAGGACCGGGACGGATAACAATGAGCAGTTCTTC. As protein: CRTGTDNNEQFF.

This clonotype was seen many times. The rearrangement uses TRBV18 and TRBJ2-5; 10 nucleotides line up with TRBD2. CDR3 length: 15 residues. Trimming cost V 0 bases and J 3 bases; bases outside gene matches: 1. Germline lookup yields CDR1 KGHSH and CDR2 LQKENI. The CDR3, as DNA: TGTGCCAGCTCACCACCCGGACTAGCGGAAGAGACCCAGTACTTC. Protein product: CASSPPGLAEETQYF.